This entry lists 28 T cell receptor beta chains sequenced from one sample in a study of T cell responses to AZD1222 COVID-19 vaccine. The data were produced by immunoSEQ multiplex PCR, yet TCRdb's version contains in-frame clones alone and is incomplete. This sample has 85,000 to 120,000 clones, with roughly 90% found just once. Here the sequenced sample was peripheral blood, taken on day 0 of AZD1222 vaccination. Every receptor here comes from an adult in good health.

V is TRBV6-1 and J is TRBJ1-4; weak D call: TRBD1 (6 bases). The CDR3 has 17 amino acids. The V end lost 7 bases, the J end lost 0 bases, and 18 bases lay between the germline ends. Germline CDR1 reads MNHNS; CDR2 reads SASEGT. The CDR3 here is CASTDRVGAATNEKLFF. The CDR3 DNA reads TGTGCCAGCACTGACCGGGTGGGGGCGGCAACTAATGAAAAACTGTTTTTT.

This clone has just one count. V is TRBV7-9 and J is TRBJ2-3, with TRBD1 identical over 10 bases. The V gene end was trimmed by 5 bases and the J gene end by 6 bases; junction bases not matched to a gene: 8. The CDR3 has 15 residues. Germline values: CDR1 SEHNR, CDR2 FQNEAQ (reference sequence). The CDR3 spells CASSVWTGGEDTQYF. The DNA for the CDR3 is TGTGCCAGCAGCGTATGGACAGGGGGTGAGGATACGCAGTATTTT.

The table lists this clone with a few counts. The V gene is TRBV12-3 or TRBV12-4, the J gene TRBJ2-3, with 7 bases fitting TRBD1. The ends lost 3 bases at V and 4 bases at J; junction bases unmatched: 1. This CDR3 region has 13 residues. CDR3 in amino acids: CASSLTGPDTQYF. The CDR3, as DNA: TGTGCCAGCAGTTTGACAGGGCCAGATACGCAGTATTTT.

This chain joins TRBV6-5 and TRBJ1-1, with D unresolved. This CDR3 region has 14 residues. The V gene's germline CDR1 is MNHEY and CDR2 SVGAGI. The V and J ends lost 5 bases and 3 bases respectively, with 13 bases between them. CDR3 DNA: TGTGCCAGCAGTATTGTGTTGGTGGACACTGAAGCTTTCTTT. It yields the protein CASSIVLVDTEAFF.

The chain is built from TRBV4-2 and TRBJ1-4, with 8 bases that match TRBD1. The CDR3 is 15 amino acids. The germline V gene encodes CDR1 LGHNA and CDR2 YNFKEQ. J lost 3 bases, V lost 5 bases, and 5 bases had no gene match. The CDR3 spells CASSGQGAPNEKLFF. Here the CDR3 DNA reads TGTGCCAGCAGCGGCCAGGGGGCTCCTAATGAAAAACTGTTTTTT.

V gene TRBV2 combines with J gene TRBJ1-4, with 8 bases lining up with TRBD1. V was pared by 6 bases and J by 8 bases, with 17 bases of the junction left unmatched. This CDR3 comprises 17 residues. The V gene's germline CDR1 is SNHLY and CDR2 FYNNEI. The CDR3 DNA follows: TGTGCCAGCAGGAATCCTACAGGGGGAGAGGGTCAAGAAAAACTGTTTTTT. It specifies CASRNPTGGEGQEKLFF. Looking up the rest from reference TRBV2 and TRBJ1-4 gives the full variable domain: EPEVTQTPSHQVTQMGQEVILRCVPISNHLYFYWYRQILGQKVEFLVSFYNNEISEKSEIFDDQFSVERPDGSNFTLKIRSTKLEDSAMYFCASRNPTGGEGQEKLFFGSGTQLSVL.

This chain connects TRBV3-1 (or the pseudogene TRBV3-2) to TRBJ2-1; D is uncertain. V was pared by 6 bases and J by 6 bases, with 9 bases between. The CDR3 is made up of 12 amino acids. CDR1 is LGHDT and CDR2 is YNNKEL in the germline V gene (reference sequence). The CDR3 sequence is CASRAPSNEQFF. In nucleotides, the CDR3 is TGTGCCAGCAGAGCGCCTAGCAATGAGCAGTTCTTC.

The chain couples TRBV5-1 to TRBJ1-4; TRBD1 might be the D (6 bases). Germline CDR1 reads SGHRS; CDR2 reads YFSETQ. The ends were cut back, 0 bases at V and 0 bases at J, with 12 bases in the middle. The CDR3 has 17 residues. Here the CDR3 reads CASSLAGAGATNEKLFF. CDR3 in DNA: TGCGCCAGCAGCTTGGCAGGGGCGGGAGCAACTAATGAAAAACTGTTTTTT.

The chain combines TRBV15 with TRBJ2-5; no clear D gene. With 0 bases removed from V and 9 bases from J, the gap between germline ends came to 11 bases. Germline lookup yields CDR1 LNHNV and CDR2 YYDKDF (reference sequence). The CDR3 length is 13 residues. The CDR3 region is CATSRDPGTAQYF. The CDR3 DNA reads TGTGCCACCAGCAGAGATCCGGGTACGGCCCAGTACTTC.

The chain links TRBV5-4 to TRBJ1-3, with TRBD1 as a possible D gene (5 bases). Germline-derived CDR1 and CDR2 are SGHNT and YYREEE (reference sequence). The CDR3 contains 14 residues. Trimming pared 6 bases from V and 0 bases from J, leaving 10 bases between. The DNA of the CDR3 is TGTGCCAGCAACGGGGGTACCTCTGGAAACACCATATATTTT. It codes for CASNGGTSGNTIYF.

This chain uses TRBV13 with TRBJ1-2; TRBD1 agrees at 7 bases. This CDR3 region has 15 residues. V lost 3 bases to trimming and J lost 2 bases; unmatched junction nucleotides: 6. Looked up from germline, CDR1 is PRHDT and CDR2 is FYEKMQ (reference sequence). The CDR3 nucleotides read TGTGCCAGCAGCTTTAGGGACAGAGTCAACTATGGCTACACCTTC. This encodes CASSFRDRVNYGYTF.

In DNA, the CDR3 is TGTGCCAGCAGTCGTGATTTATCGCCGACTAATGAAAAACTGTTTTTT. Its protein is CASSRDLSPTNEKLFF. The chain carries TRBV3-1 (or the pseudogene TRBV3-2) and TRBJ1-4; D not certain. The germline gives CDR1 LGHDT, CDR2 YNNKEL (reference sequence). The CDR3 runs 16 residues. V was clipped by 6 bases and J by 2 bases, with 16 bases between them.

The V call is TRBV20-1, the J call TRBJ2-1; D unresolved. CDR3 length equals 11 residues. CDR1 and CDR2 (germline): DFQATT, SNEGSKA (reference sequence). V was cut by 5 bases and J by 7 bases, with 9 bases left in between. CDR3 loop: CSASPMNEQFF. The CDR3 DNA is TGCAGTGCTTCCCCAATGAATGAGCAGTTCTTC.

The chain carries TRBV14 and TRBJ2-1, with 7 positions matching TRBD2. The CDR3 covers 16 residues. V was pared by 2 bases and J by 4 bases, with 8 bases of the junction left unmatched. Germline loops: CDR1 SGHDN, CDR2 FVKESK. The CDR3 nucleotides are TGTGCCAGCAGCCAACTTGGCGGGAGTGGGTACAATGAGCAGTTCTTC. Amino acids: CASSQLGGSGYNEQFF.

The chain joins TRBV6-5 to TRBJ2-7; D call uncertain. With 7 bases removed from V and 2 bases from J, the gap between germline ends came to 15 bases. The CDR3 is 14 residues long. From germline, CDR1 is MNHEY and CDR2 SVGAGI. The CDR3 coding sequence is TGTGCCAGCAAGGAAGGAGTGGTGCCCTACGAGCAGTACTTC. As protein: CASKEGVVPYEQYF.

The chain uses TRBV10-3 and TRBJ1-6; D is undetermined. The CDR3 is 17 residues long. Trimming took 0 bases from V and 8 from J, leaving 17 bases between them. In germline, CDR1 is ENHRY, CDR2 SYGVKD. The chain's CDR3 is CAISESVPVWVDSPLHF. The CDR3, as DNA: TGTGCCATCAGTGAGTCGGTCCCCGTTTGGGTCGATTCACCCCTCCACTTT.

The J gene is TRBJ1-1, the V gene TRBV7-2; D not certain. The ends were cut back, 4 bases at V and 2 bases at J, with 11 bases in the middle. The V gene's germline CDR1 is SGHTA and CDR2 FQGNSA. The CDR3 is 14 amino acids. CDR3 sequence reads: CASSSRTDNTEAFF. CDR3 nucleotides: TGTGCCAGCAGCTCCCGGACGGATAACACTGAAGCTTTCTTT.

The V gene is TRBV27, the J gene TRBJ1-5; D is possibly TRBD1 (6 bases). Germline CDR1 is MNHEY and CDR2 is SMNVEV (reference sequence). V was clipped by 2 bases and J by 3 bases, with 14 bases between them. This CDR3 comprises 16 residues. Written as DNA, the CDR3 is TGTGCCAGCAGTTTAATTGGGGGCTTCCTCAATCAGCCCCAGCATTTT. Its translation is CASSLIGGFLNQPQHF.

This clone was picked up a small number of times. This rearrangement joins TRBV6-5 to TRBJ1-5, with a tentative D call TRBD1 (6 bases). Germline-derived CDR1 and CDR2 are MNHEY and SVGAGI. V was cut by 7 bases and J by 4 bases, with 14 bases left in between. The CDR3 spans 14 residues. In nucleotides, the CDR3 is TGTGCCAGCAATCAACAGGGTCGGAATCAGCCCCAGCATTTT. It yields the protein CASNQQGRNQPQHF.

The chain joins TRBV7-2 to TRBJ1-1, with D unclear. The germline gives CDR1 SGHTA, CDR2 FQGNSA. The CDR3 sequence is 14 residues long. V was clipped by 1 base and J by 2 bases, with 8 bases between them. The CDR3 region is CASSLGAGNTEAFF. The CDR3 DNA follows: TGTGCCAGCAGCTTAGGGGCAGGCAACACTGAAGCTTTCTTT.

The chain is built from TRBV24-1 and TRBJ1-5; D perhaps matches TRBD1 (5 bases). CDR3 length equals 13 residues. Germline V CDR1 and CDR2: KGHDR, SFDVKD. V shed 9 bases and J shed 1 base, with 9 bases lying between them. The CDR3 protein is CATGGTSNQPQHF. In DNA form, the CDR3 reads TGTGCCACCGGGGGGACGAGCAATCAGCCCCAGCATTTT.

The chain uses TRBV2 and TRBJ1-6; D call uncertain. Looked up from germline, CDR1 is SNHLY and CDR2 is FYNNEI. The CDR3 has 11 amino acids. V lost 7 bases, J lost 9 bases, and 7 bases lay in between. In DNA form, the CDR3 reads TGTGCCAGCACCTGGGGTTCACCCCTCCACTTT. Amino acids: CASTWGSPLHF.

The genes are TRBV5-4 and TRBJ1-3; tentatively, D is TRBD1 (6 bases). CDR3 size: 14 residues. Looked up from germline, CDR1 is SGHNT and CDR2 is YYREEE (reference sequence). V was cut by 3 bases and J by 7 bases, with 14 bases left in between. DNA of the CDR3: TGTGCCAGCAGCTCTCGGATGGGGGGCAACACCATATATTTT. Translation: CASSSRMGGNTIYF.

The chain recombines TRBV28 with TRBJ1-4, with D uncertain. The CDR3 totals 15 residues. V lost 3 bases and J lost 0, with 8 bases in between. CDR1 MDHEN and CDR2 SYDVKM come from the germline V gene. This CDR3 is CASSFGQATNEKLFF. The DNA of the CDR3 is TGTGCCAGCAGTTTCGGGCAGGCAACTAATGAAAAACTGTTTTTT.

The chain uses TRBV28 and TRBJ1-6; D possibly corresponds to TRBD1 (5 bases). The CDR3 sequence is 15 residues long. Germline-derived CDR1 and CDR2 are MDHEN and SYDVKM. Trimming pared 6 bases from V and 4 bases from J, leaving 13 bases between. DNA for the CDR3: TGTGCCAGCAGGGGAAGGGACGGATATAATTCACCCCTCCACTTT. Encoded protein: CASRGRDGYNSPLHF.

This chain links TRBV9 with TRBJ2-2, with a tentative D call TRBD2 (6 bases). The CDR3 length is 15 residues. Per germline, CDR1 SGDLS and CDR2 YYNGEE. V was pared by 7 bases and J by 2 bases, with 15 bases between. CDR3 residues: CASGGGDLNTGELFF. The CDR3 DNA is TGTGCCAGCGGCGGAGGGGACCTCAACACCGGGGAGCTGTTTTTT. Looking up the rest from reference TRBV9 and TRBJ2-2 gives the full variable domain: DSGVTQTPKHLITATGQRVTLRCSPRSGDLSVYWYQQSLDQGLQFLIQYYNGEERAKGNILERFSAQQFPDLHSELNLSSLELGDSALYFCASGGGDLNTGELFFGEGSRLTVL.

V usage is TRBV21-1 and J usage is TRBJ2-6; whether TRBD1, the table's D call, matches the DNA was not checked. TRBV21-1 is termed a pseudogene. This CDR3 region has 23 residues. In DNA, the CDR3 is TGTGCCAGCAGCCCCGCTGGGGGAGGACAGGGCACGATGTCTGTATCTGGGGCCAACGTCCTGACTTTC. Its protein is CASSPAGGGQGTMSVSGANVLTF.

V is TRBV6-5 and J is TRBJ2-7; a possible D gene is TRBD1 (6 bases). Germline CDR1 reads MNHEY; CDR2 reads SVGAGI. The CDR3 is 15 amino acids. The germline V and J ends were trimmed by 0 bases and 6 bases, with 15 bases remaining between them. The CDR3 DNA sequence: TGTGCCAGCAGTTACTCTGACAGGCCAATACCCGAGCAGTACTTC. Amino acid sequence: CASSYSDRPIPEQYF.